Listed here is a single TCR beta chain. Its target is not known. How the authors handled the data: Junction-only immunoSEQ sequences carried no quality scores, so filtering differed. Repertoires were generated with immunoSEQ multiplex PCR, while TCRdb's copy carries only in-frame clones and drops some. That table gives V, J and clone size, and the DNA gave D and trimming. Counted here are over a million clones, approximately 96% occurring once; the ten biggest clones make up roughly 1.2%. This specimen belongs to a study of shared clonotypes between healthy human individuals. General study findings and limits: What rarefaction showed was incomplete sorted-subset sequencing despite large depth.

V lost 1 base to trimming and J lost 0 bases; unmatched junction nucleotides: 9. From germline, CDR1 is KGHSH and CDR2 LQKENI. The CDR3 consists of 19 residues. The specimen sequenced was naive CD4+ T cells sorted from blood. Subset of the sample: CD45RA+ positively selected. The TCR originated in a young man in good health. The gene calls are TRBV18 and TRBJ2-2; 9 nucleotides agree with TRBD2. CDR3 nucleotides: TGTGCCAGCTCACCACTTGTAACGGGACTAGCTGCGAACACCGGGGAGCTGTTTTTT. This sequence encodes CASSPLVTGLAANTGELFF.